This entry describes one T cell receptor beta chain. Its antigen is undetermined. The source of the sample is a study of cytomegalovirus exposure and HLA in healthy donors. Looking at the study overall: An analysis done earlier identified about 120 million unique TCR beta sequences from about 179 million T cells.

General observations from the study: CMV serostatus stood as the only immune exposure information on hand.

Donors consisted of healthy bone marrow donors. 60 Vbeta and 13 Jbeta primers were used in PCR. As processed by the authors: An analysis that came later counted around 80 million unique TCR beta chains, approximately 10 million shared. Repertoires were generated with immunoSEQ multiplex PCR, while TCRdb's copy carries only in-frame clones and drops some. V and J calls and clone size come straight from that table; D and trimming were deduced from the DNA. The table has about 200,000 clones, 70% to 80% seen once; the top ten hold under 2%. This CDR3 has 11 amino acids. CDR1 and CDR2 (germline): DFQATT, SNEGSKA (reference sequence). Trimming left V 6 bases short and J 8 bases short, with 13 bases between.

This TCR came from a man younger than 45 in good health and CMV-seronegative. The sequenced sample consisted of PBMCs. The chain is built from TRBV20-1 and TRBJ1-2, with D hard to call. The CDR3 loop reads CSAQGREGYTF. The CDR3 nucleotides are TGCAGTGCCCAAGGGAGGGAAGGCTACACCTTC.